The T cell receptor beta chain described here comes from a study of shared clonotypes between healthy human individuals. The germline V and J ends were trimmed by 2 bases and 5 bases, with 10 bases remaining between them. Germline V gene lookup returns CDR1 MNHEY and CDR2 SVGAGI. The CDR3 covers 14 residues. The data were produced by immunoSEQ multiplex PCR, yet TCRdb's version contains in-frame clones alone and is incomplete. The repertoire consists of millions of clones, with over 90% occurring once and the leading ten covering under 0.45%. Material: naive CD4+ T cells from PBMCs. Subset given: CD45RA+ positively selected. This TCR was recovered from a man between 18 and 29 years old in good health. Some clones in this sample may be carry-over from other donors' samples. The chain has TRBV6-5 and TRBJ1-5; the D gene is possibly TRBD1 (6 bases). CDR3: CASSYTRGDQPQHF. The DNA for the CDR3 is TGTGCCAGCAGTTACACCAGGGGCGATCAGCCCCAGCATTTT.